This T cell receptor beta chain was sequenced in a study of blood T cell repertoires in COVID-19. Study-level background: Some COVID-19 samples were acute and others convalescent; all came from the United States, Italy and Spain. Sources were T cells, B-cell-depleted T cells, or PBMCs; the material itself was cDNA or gDNA.

V was clipped by 3 bases and J by 5 bases, with 11 bases between them. Germline lookup yields CDR1 SGDLS and CDR2 YYNGEE. The CDR3 runs to 14 residues. In the authors' workflow: Counts of nucleated cells, estimated from reference gene primer amplification, were obtained. Clones were read by immunoSEQ multiplex PCR, and TCRdb kept only the in-frame ones, dropping some. V and J calls and clone size are as listed in that table; D and trimming were resolved from the DNA. The table lists under 300,000 clones, 86% of them singletons. Sequences were obtained from peripheral blood. This TCR came from a man aged 18 to 29 with active or convalescent COVID-19. This sequence joins TRBV9 and TRBJ2-2; the D gene is possibly TRBD1 (5 bases). The CDR3 sequence is CASSAIGDTGELFF. DNA of the CDR3: TGTGCCAGCAGCGCGATAGGGGATACCGGGGAGCTGTTTTTT.